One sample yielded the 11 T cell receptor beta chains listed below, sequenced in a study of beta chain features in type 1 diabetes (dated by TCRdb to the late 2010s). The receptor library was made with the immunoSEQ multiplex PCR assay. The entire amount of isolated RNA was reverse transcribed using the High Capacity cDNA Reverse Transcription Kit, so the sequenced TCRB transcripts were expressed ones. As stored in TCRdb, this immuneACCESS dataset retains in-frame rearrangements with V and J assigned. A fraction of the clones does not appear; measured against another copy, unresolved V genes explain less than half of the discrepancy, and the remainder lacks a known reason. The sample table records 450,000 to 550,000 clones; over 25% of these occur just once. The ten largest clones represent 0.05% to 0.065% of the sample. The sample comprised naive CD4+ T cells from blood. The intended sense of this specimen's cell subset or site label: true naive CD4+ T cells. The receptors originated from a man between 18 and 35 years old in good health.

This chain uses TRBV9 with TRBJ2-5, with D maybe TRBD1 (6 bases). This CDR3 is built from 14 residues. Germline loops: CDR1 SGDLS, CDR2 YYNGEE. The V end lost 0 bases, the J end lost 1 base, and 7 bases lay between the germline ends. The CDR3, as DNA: TGTGCCAGCAGCGTAGTGGACAGCCAAGAGACCCAGTACTTC. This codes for CASSVVDSQETQYF.

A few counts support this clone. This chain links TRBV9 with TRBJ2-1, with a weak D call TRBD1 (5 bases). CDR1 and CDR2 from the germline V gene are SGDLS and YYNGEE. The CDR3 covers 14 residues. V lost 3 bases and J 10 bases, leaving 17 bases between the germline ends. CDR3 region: CASSADPGKREQFF. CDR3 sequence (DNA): TGTGCCAGCAGCGCTGATCCAGGGAAACGGGAGCAGTTCTTC.

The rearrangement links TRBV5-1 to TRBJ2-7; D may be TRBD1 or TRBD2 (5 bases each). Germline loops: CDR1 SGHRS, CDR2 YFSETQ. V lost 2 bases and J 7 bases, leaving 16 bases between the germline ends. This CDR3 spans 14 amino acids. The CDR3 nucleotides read TGCGCCAGCAGCTTTGACGGGGCCACTGGGGAGCAGTACTTC. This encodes CASSFDGATGEQYF.

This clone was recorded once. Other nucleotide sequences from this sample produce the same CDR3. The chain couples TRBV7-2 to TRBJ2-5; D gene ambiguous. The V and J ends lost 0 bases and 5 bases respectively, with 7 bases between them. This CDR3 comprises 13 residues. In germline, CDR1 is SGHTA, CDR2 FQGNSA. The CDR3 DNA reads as TGTGCCAGCAGCTTAGCAGGCGCGGAGACCCAGTACTTC. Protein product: CASSLAGAETQYF.

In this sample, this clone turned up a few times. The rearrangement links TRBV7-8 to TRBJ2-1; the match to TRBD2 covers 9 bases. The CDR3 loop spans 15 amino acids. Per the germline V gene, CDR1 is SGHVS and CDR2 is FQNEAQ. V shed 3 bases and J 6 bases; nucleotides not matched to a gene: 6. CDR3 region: CASSFKRGVPNEQFF. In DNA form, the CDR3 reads TGTGCCAGCAGCTTCAAGCGGGGGGTACCCAATGAGCAGTTCTTC.

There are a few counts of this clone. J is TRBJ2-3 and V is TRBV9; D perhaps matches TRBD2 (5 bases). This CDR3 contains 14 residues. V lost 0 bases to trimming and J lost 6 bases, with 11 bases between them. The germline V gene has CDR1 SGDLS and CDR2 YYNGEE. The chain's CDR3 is CASSVEPRGDTQYF. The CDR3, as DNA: TGTGCCAGCAGCGTAGAACCGCGAGGGGATACGCAGTATTTT.

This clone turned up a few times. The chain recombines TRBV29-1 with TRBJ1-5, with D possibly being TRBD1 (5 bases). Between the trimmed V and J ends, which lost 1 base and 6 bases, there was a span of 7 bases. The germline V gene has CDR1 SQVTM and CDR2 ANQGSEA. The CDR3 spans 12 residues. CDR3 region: CSVEVGGQPQHF. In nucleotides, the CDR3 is TGCAGCGTTGAAGTGGGGGGTCAGCCCCAGCATTTT.

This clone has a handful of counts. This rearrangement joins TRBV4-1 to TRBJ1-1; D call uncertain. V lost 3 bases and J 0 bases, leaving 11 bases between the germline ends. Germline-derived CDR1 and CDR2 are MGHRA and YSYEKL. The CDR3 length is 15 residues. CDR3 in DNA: TGCGCCAGCAGCCAGAAAGGTTCCCTGAACACTGAAGCTTTCTTT. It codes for CASSQKGSLNTEAFF.

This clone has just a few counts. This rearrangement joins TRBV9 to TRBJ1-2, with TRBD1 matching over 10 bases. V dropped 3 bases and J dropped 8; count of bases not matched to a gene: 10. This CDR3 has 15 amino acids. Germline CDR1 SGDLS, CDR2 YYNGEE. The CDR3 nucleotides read TGTGCCAGCAGCGGATGGACAGGGGGATTCGGAGGCTACACCTTC. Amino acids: CASSGWTGGFGGYTF.

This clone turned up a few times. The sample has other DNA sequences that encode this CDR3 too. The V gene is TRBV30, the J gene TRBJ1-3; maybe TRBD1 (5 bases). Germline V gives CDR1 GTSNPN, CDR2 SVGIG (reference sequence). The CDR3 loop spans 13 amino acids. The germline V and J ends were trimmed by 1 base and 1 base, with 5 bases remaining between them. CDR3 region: CAWSGQSGNTIYF. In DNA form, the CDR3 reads TGTGCCTGGAGTGGACAGTCTGGAAACACCATATATTTT.

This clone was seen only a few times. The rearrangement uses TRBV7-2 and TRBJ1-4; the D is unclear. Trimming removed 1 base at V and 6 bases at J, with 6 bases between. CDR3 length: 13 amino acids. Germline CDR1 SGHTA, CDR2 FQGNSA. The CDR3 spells CASSLGGYEKLFF. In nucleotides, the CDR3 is TGTGCCAGCAGCTTAGGGGGTTATGAAAAACTGTTTTTT.